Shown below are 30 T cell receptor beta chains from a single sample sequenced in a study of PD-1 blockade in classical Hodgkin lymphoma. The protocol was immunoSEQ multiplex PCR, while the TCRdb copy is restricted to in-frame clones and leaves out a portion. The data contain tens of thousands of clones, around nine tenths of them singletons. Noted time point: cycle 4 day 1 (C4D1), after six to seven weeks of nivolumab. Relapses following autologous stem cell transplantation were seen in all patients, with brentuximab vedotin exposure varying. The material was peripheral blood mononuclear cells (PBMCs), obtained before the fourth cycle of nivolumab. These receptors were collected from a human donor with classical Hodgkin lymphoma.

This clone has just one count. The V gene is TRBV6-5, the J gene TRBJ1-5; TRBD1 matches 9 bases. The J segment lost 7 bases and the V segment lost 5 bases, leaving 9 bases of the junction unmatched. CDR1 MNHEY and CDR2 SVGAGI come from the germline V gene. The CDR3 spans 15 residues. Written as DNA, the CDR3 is TGTGCCAGCAGTAGCGGGACAGGGTCGGGCCAGCCCCAGCATTTT. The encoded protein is CASSSGTGSGQPQHF.

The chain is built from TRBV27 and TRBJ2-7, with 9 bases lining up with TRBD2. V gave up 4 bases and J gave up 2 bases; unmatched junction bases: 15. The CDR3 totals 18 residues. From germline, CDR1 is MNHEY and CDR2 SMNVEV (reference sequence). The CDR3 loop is CASSSRGSGGYSPYEQYF. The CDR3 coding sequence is TGTGCCAGCAGTTCCCGGGGTAGCGGGGGCTACAGTCCCTACGAGCAGTACTTC.

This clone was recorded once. CDR3 protein: CASSPYVAAEAFF. The CDR3 DNA sequence: TGTGCCAGCAGCCCTTATGTTGCTGCTGAAGCTTTCTTT. The chain has TRBV5-4 and TRBJ1-1; unclear D gene. This CDR3 comprises 13 residues. Deletions cut 4 bases from V and 6 bases from J, with 13 bases between. Per the germline V gene, CDR1 is SGHNT and CDR2 is YYREEE (reference sequence).

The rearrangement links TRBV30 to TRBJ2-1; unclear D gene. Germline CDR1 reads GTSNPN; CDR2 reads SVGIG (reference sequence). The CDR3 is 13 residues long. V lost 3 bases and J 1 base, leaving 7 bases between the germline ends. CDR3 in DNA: TGTGCCTGGAGGCACCGATCCTACAATGAGCAGTTCTTC. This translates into CAWRHRSYNEQFF.

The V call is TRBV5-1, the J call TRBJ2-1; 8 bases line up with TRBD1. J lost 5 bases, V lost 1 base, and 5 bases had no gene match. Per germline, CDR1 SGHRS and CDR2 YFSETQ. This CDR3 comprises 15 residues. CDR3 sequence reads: CASSLTGGSNNEQFF. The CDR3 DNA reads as TGCGCCAGCAGCTTGACAGGGGGATCCAACAATGAGCAGTTCTTC.

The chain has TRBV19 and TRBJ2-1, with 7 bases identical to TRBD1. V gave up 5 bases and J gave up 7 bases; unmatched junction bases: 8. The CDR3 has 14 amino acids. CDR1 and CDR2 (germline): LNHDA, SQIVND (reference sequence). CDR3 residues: CASSSSSRGNEQFF. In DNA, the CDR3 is TGTGCCAGTAGTTCGTCCTCCAGGGGGAATGAGCAGTTCTTC.

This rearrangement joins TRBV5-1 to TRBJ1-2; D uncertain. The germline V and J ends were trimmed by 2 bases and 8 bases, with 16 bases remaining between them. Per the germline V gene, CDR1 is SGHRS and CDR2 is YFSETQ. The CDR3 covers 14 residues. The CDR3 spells CASSFGRQYQGYTF. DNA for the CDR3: TGCGCCAGCAGCTTCGGTCGTCAGTACCAGGGCTACACCTTC.

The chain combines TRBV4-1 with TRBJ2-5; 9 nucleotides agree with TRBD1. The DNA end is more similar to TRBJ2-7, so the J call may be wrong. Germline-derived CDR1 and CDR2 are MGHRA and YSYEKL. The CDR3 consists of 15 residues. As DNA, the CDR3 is TGCGCCAGCAGCCAAGGAACAGGGGGCGACTACGAGCAGTACTTC. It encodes CASSQGTGGDYEQYF.

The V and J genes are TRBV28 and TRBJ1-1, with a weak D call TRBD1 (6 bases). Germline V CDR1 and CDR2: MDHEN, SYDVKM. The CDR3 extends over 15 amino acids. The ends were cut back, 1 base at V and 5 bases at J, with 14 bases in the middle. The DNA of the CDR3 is TGTGCCAGCAGTTTATTGGCACAGGGTCGGACTGAAGCTTTCTTT. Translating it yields CASSLLAQGRTEAFF.

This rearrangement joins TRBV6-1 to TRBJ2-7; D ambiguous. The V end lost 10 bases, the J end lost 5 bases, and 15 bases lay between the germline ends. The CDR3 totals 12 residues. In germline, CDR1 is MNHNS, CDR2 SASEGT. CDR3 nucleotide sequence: TGTGCCAAAAAGGTCAGGTTCAACGAGCAGTACTTC. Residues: CAKKVRFNEQYF.

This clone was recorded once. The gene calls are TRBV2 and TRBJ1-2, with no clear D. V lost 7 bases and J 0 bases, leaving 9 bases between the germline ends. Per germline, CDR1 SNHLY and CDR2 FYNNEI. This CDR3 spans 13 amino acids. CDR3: CASKRLTNYGYTF. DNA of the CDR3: TGTGCCAGCAAGCGGCTTACTAACTATGGCTACACCTTC.

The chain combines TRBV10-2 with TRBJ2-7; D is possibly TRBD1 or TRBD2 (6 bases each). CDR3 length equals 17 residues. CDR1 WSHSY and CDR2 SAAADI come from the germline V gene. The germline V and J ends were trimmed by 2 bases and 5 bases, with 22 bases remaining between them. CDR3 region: CASSENFGGPSSHEQYF. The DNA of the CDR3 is TGCGCCAGCAGTGAGAACTTCGGGGGCCCCTCGTCCCACGAGCAGTACTTC.

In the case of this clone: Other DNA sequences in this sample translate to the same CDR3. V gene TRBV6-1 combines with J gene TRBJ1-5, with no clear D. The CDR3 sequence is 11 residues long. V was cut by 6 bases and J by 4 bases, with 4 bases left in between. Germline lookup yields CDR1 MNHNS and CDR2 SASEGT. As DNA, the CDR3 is TGTGCCAGCAGCGAGAATCAGCCCCAGCATTTT. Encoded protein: CASSENQPQHF.

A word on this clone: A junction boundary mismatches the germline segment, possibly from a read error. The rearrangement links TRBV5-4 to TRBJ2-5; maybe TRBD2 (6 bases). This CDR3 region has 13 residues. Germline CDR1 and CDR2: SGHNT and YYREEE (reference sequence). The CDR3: CAGSLAGGVGQYF. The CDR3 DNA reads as TGTGCCGGCAGCTTGGCCGGAGGGGTGGGCCAGTACTTC.

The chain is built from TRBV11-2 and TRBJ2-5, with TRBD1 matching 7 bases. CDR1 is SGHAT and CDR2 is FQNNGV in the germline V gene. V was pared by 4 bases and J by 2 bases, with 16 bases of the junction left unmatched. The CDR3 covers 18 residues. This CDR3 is CASSSPWDWAGGQETQYF. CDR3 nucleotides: TGTGCCAGCAGCTCCCCCTGGGATTGGGCAGGGGGTCAAGAGACCCAGTACTTC. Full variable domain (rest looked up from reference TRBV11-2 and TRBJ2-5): EAGVAQSPRYKIIEKRQSVAFWCNPISGHATLYWYQQILGQGPKLLIQFQNNGVVDDSQLPKDRFSAERLKGVDSTLKIQPAKLEDSAVYLCASSSPWDWAGGQETQYFGPGTRLLVL.

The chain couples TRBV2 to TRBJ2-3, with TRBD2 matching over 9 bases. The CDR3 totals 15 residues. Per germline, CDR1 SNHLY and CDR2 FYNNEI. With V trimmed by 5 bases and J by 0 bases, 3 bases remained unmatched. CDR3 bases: TGTGCCAGCAGTCCTAGCGGGGCTAGCACAGATACGCAGTATTTT. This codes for CASSPSGASTDTQYF.

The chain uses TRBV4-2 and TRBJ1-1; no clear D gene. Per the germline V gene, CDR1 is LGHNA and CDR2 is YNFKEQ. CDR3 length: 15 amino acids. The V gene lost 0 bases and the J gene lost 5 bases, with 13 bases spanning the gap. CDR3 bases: TGTGCCAGCAGCCAAGAGGACCTAGTGGGGACTGAAGCTTTCTTT. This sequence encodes CASSQEDLVGTEAFF.

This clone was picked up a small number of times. The CDR3 coding sequence is TGCGCCAGCAGCCCCGGGACAGGTTCAGGCTACACCTTC. It codes for CASSPGTGSGYTF. The chain employs TRBV5-1 and TRBJ1-2; 8 nucleotides match TRBD1. The CDR3 has 13 amino acids. In germline, CDR1 is SGHRS, CDR2 YFSETQ. V was clipped by 4 bases and J by 8 bases; unmatched bases: 7.

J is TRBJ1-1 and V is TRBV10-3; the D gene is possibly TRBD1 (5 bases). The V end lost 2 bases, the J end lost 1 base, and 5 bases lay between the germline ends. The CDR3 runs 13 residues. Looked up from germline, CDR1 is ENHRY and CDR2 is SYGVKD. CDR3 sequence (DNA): TGTGCCATCAGTGAGAGGGGGAACACTGAAGCTTTCTTT. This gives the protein CAISERGNTEAFF.

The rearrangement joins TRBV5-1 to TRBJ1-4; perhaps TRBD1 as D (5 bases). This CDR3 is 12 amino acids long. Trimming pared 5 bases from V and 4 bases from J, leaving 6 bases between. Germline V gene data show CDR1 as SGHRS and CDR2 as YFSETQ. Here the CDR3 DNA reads TGCGCCAGCAGACAGGATAATGAAAAACTGTTTTTT. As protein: CASRQDNEKLFF. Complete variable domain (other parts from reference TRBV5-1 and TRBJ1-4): KAGVTQTPRYLIKTRGQQVTLSCSPISGHRSVSWYQQTPGQGLQFLFEYFSETQRNKGNFPGRFSGRQFSNSRSEMNVSTLELGDSALYLCASRQDNEKLFFGSGTQLSVL.

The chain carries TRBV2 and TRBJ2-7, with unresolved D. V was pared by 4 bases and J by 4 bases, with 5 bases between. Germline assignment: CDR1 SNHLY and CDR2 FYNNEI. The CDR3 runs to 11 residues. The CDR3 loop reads CASSAPYEQYF. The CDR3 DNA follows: TGTGCCAGCAGTGCCCCATACGAGCAGTACTTC.

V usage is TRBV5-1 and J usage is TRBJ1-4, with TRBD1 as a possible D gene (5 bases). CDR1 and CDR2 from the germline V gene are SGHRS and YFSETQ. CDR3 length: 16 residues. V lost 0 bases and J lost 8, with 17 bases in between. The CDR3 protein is CASSLEWSGLPEKLFF. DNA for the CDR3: TGCGCCAGCAGCTTGGAATGGTCGGGACTGCCCGAAAAACTGTTTTTT.

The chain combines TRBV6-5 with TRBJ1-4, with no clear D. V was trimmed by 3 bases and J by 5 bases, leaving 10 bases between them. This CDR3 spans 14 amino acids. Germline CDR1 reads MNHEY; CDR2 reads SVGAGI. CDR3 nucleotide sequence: TGTGCCAGCAGTTATGCCGGGTGGAATGAAAAACTGTTTTTT. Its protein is CASSYAGWNEKLFF.

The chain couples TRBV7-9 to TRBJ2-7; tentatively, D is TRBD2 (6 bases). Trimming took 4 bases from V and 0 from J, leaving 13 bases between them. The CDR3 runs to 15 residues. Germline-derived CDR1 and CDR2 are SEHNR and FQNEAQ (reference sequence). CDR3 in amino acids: CASSWGVQSSYEQYF. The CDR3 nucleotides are TGTGCCAGCAGCTGGGGGGTCCAAAGCTCCTACGAGCAGTACTTC.

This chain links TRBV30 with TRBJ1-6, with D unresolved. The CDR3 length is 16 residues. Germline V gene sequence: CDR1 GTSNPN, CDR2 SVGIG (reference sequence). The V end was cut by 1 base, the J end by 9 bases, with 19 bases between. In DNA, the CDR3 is TGTGCCTGGAGTGAGGCCGGGAGGCCACGGAGTTCACCCCTCCACTTT. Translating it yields CAWSEAGRPRSSPLHF.

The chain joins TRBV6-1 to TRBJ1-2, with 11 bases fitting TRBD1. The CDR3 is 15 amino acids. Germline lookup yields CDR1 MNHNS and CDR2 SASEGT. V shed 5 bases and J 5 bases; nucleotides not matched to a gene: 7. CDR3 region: CASSPRTGGGYGYTF. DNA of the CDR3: TGTGCCAGCAGTCCCCGGACAGGGGGCGGGTATGGCTACACCTTC.

The CDR3 reads CASTLDRTNSPLHF. As DNA, the CDR3 is TGTGCCAGCACCTTGGACAGGACAAATTCACCCCTCCACTTT. The chain couples TRBV28 to TRBJ1-6; 7 nucleotides align to TRBD1. J was trimmed by 7 bases and V by 7 bases; bases with no gene match: 7. The germline gives CDR1 MDHEN, CDR2 SYDVKM. CDR3 length: 14 amino acids.

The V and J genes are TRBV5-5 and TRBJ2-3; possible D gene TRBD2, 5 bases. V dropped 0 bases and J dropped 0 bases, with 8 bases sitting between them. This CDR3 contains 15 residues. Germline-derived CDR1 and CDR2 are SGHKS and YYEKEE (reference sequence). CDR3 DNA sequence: TGTGCCAGCAGCTTGGACGGGGTCAGCACAGATACGCAGTATTTT. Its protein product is CASSLDGVSTDTQYF.

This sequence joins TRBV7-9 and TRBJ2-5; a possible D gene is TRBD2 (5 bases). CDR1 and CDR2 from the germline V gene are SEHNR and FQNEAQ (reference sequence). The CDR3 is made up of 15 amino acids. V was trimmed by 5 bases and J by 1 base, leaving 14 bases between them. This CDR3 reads CASSPRLLLQETQYF. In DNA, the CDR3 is TGTGCCAGCAGCCCGCGACTACTCCTCCAAGAGACCCAGTACTTC.

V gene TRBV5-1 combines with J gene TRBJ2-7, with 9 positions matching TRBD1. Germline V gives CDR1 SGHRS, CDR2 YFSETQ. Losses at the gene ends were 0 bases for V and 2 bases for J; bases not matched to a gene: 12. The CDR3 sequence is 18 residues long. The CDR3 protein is CASSLVPGQGTGTYEQYF. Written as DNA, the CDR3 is TGCGCCAGCAGCTTGGTACCGGGACAGGGAACGGGGACCTACGAGCAGTACTTC.